These T cell receptor beta chains were read from a single sample in a study of control samples from healthy donors and cancer patients. Data came from immunoSEQ multiplex PCR; TCRdb stores just in-frame clones and leaves some out. This table holds 150,000 to 200,000 clones, around 90% found once. The sequencing sample was made of blood. The receptors stem from a woman between 50 and 59 years old in good health. CDR3s include the opening cysteine and the closing phenylalanine or tryptophan. Size is stated for part of the rows, as once, few or many counts, or as a class when the clone is expanded.

clone size,V gene,J gene,CDR3 protein
NA,TRBV28,TRBJ1-1,CASSYRAATSSNTEAFF
NA,TRBV9,TRBJ1-1,CASGPKGTGVGGNTEAFF
NA,TRBV27,TRBJ2-7,CASKTGAEQYF
NA,TRBV5-6,TRBJ1-5,CASSLGLQPQHF
NA,TRBV11-2,TRBJ2-7,CASSFHGGYEQYF
NA,TRBV7-2,TRBJ2-1,CASSLAGGGDNEQFF
NA,TRBV10-3,TRBJ2-6,CAIKVAGANVLTF
NA,TRBV30,TRBJ2-5,CASRGPRETQYF
NA,TRBV7-2,TRBJ1-1,CASSYRVRAFF
NA,TRBV11-3,TRBJ2-1,CASSLGQGRSNEQFF
once,TRBV4-3,TRBJ1-3,CASSQGRGWGNTIYF
NA,TRBV18,TRBJ1-4,CASSLILQGPNEKLFF